Given below is one T cell receptor beta chain in context. Its specificity is not known. The CDR3 is made up of 16 amino acids. CDR1 MDHEN and CDR2 SYDVKM come from the germline V gene. Losses at the gene ends were 3 bases for V and 4 bases for J; bases not matched to a gene: 9. This sample is drawn from a study of PD-1 blockade in classical Hodgkin lymphoma. Study-level results: Baseline diversity resembling that of newly diagnosed patients was seen in complete responders.

Every patient relapsed after autologous stem cell transplantation, and brentuximab vedotin exposure varied. The method was immunoSEQ multiplex PCR; TCRdb's version includes in-frame clones alone and lacks a portion of them. The repertoire holds 15,000 or so clones, with approximately 69% as singletons. The sequence was obtained from a human donor with classical Hodgkin lymphoma. Sequences were derived from peripheral blood mononuclear cells (PBMCs), sampled before the second cycle of nivolumab. V gene TRBV28 combines with J gene TRBJ2-7; 10 bases agree with TRBD1. CDR3 region: CASSLLRQGAMYEQYF. The CDR3, as DNA: TGTGCCAGCAGTTTGCTTAGACAGGGGGCAATGTACGAGCAGTACTTC.